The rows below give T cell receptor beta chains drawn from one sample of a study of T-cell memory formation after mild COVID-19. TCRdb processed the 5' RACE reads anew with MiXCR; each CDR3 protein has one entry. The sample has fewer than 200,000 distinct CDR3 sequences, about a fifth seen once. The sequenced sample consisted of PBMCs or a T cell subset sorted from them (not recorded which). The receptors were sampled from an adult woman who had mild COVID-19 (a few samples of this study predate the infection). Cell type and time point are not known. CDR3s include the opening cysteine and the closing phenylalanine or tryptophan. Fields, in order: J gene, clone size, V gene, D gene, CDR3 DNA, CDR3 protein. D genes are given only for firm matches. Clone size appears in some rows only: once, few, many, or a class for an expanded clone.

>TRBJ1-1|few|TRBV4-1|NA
TGCGCCAGCAGCCAAGAAACCGGGCCATCCCTGGCTGAAGCTTTCTTT
CASSQETGPSLAEAFF
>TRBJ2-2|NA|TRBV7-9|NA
TGTGCCAGCAGCTTAGCGGTCGGGGAGCTGTTTTTT
CASSLAVGELFF
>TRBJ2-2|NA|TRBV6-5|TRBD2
TGTGCCAGCAGTAACCCTAGCGGGATTAACACCGGGGAGCTGTTTTTT
CASSNPSGINTGELFF
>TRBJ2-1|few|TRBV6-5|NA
TGTGCCAGCAGTTACTACGGAGCCAACAATGAGCAGTTCTTC
CASSYYGANNEQFF
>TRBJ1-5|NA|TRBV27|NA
TGTGCCAGCAGTTTACGTCCGCGCAATCAGCCCCAGCATTTT
CASSLRPRNQPQHF
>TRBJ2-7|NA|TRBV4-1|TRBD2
TGCGCCAGCAGCCAAGGTCATATGGGGGGGTACGAGCAGTACTTC
CASSQGHMGGYEQYF
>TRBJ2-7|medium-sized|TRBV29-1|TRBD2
TGCAGCGTTTGGATAGCGGGAGCCACCTACGAGCAGTACTTC
CSVWIAGATYEQYF
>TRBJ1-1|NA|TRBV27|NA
TGTGCCAGCATTGCGGGGGGGGAAGCTTTCTTT
CASIAGGEAFF
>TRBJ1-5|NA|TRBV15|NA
TGTGCCACCAGCAGAGATTTTGATGGGGGGGGCGAAGGCAATCAGCCCCAGCATTTT
CATSRDFDGGGEGNQPQHF
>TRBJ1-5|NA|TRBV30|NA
TGTGCCTGGAGGACCCCGGGGGGGACTCAGCCCCAGCATTTT
CAWRTPGGTQPQHF